Each of the 9 T cell receptor beta chains below was sequenced from the same sample in a study of molecular identifiers for immune sequencing clone quantification. TCRdb called the PCR reads again in MiXCR, with one record for every CDR3 protein. The table shows approximately 670,000 distinct CDR3 sequences, with about 20% occurring only once. Material: naive CD8+ T cells from blood, with Jurkat cell RNA spiked in. The subset here: FACS-sorted CD8+CD4-CCR7+CD45RA+ naive T cells. These receptors all stem from a human donor in good health. Some libraries in this study had Jurkat cell RNA spiked in.

This clonotype was detected a few times. The V and J genes are TRBV4-3 and TRBJ1-6, with D perhaps TRBD1 (5 bases). This CDR3 has 16 amino acids. The ends were cut back, 0 bases at V and 9 bases at J, with 15 bases in the middle. CDR1 and CDR2 from the germline V gene are LGHNA and YSLEER. DNA of the CDR3: TGCGCCAGCAGCCAAGATTGGGGGGGAGGCATTTCACCCCTCCACTTT. It translates to CASSQDWGGGISPLHF.

The gene calls are TRBV7-9 and TRBJ1-2; possible D gene TRBD1, 5 bases. Germline lookup yields CDR1 SEHNR and CDR2 FQNEAQ (reference sequence). The V end lost 4 bases, the J end lost 5 bases, and 14 bases lay between the germline ends. This CDR3 has 14 residues. The CDR3 spells CASSYEARGYGYTF. In DNA, the CDR3 is TGTGCCAGCAGCTACGAGGCCCGGGGGTATGGCTACACCTTC.

Details on this clonotype: A clone one base away is much larger, so this may be a read error. This chain links TRBV30 with TRBJ2-4; TRBD1 agrees at 9 bases. Germline V gene data show CDR1 as GTSNPN and CDR2 as SVGIG (reference sequence). V was pared by 5 bases and J by 8 bases, with 7 bases of the junction left unmatched. The CDR3 contains 13 residues. The CDR3 bases are TGTGCCTGGGGACAGGGGCACGGGGACATTCAGTACTTC. Amino acids: CAWGQGHGDIQYF.

On this clonotype: The CDR3 end shows no conserved phenylalanine or tryptophan, and so a read error is likely. The rearrangement links TRBV24-1 to TRBJ2-7, with 7 bases that match TRBD1. CDR1 and CDR2 from the germline V gene are KGHDR and SFDVKD. The trim removed 5 bases at V and 6 bases at J, leaving 3 bases unmatched. This CDR3 comprises 12 residues. In nucleotides, the CDR3 is TGTGCCACCAGTGCCCCAGGGGGCGAGCAGTACCCC. Its protein is CATSAPGGEQYP.

Only a few counts were recorded for this clonotype. The V and J genes are TRBV7-9 and TRBJ1-2; D not certain. The CDR3 extends over 17 amino acids. The V end lost 1 base, the J end lost 3 bases, and 18 bases lay between the germline ends. Germline CDR1 SEHNR, CDR2 FQNEAQ (reference sequence). The CDR3 here is CASSLVDGPSYHYGYTF. The DNA of the CDR3 is TGTGCCAGCAGCTTAGTTGACGGACCTTCCTACCACTATGGCTACACCTTC.

This clonotype was counted ten times or more. The chain joins TRBV4-3 to TRBJ2-3, with 9 bases lining up with TRBD2. Germline V lookup: CDR1 LGHNA, CDR2 YSLEER. The CDR3 is made up of 16 amino acids. Trimming at V came to 0 bases and at J to 7 bases, leaving 8 bases not matched to a gene. CDR3 nucleotides: TGCGCCAGCAGCCAAGATTGGCTAGCGGGGACTAATACGCAGTATTTT. This encodes CASSQDWLAGTNTQYF.

The rearrangement links TRBV7-9 to TRBJ2-7; D is undetermined. V was trimmed by 5 bases and J by 6 bases, leaving 20 bases between them. From germline, CDR1 is SEHNR and CDR2 FQNEAQ (reference sequence). There are 15 residues in the CDR3. The CDR3 DNA is TGTGCCAGCAGCCCTCGTGGAGTGAGTCACTGCGAGCAGTACTTC. Protein: CASSPRGVSHCEQYF.

This chain links TRBV4-1 with TRBJ2-7; 7 bases agree with TRBD1. After removal of 1 base from V and 6 bases from J, the junction contained 6 bases not matched to a gene. The CDR3 contains 14 residues. Germline CDR1 is MGHRA and CDR2 is YSYEKL. CDR3 residues: CASSQGQGLLEQYF. The CDR3 region has the DNA TGCGCCAGCAGCCAAGGACAGGGTCTCCTCGAGCAGTACTTC.

Ten or more counts support this clonotype. This chain connects TRBV6-5 to TRBJ1-5; 9 bases line up with TRBD1. Unmatched junction bases numbered 5, after V lost 6 bases and J lost 5 bases. This CDR3 comprises 14 residues. CDR1 is MNHEY and CDR2 is SVGAGI in the germline V gene. DNA for the CDR3: TGTGCCAGCAGCTGGACAGGGGCTGATCAGCCCCAGCATTTT. Encoded protein: CASSWTGADQPQHF.